This entry features one TCR beta chain sequence. Germline V gives CDR1 KGHSH, CDR2 LQKENI. V dropped 8 bases and J dropped 8; count of bases not matched to a gene: 4. The CDR3 sequence is 13 residues long. Data came from immunoSEQ multiplex PCR; TCRdb stores just in-frame clones and leaves some out. The table shows about 200,000 clones, with roughly 65% occurring only once. This entry belongs to a study of cytotoxic CD8 clonotypes in ibrutinib-treated CLL. The sequence derives from a human donor with chronic lymphocytic leukemia. The source material was PBMCs, sampled after 12 months of ibrutinib treatment. This chain joins TRBV18 and TRBJ2-3, with 13 bases fitting TRBD2. CDR3 residues: CASTRLAGGTQYF. CDR3 in DNA: TGTGCCAGCACCAGACTAGCGGGGGGTACGCAGTATTTT. The variable domain in full, with the rest retrieved from reference TRBV18 and TRBJ2-3, is NAGVMQNPRHLVRRRGQEARLRCSPMKGHSHVYWYRQLPEEGLKFMVYLQKENIIDESGMPKERFSAEFPKEGPSILRIQQVVRGDSAAYFCASTRLAGGTQYFGPGTRLTVL.